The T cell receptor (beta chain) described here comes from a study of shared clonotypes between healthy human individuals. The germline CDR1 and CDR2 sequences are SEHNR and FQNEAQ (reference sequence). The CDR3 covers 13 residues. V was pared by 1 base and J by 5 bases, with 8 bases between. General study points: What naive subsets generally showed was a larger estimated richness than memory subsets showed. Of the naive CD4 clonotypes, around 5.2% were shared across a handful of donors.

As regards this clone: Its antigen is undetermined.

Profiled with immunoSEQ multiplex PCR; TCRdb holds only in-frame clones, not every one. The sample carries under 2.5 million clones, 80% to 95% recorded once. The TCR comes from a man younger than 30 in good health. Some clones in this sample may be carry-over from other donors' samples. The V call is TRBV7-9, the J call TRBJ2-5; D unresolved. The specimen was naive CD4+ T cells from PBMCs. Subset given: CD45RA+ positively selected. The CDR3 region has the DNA TGTGCCAGCAGCTTAGGTGACGTGGAGACCCAGTACTTC. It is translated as CASSLGDVETQYF. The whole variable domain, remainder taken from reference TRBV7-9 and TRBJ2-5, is DTGVSQNPRHKITKRGQNVTFRCDPISEHNRLYWYRQTLGQGPEFLTYFQNEAQLEKSRLLSDRFSAERPKGSFSTLEIQRTEQGDSAMYLCASSLGDVETQYFGPGTRLLVL.